The rows below give T cell receptor beta chains drawn from one sample of a study of vaccination and CD4 T cells after COVID-19. TCRdb used MiXCR to reprocess the PCR reads, holding one entry per CDR3 protein. The sample has some 16,000 distinct CDR3 sequences, 55% seen once. No antigens are known for them. Sequences were obtained from CD4+ T cells from blood, cultured in vitro. These receptors were obtained from a human donor who had recovered from COVID-19. Each CDR3 is given with its conserved first and last residue. Each record gives: V gene, J gene, clone size, D gene, CDR3 DNA, CDR3 protein. D genes are given only for firm matches. Clone size is not always given. Where it is, it says once, few, many or a class for expanded clones.

V: TRBV28
J: TRBJ1-2
size: few
D: TRBD1
DNA: TGTGCCAGCAATAAATGGACAGGGGAAAATGGCTACACCTTC
CDR3: CASNKWTGENGYTF

V: TRBV7-9
J: TRBJ1-4
size: .
D: .
DNA: TGTGCCAGCAGCAGGGGGGATGCAACTAATGAAAAACTGTTTTTT
CDR3: CASSRGDATNEKLFF

V: TRBV7-6
J: TRBJ2-5
size: .
D: .
DNA: TGTGCCAGCGGGCAGCCCCAAGAGACCCAGTACTTC
CDR3: CASGQPQETQYF

V: TRBV30
J: TRBJ2-2
size: .
D: .
DNA: TGTGCCTCCTCAACAGGGTTTGCCGGGGAGCTGTTTTTT
CDR3: CASSTGFAGELFF

V: TRBV19
J: TRBJ1-2
size: .
D: TRBD1
DNA: TGTGCCAGTAGTACTGGCGGGACAGGGGGCGCTCGCTATGGCTACACCTTC
CDR3: CASSTGGTGGARYGYTF

V: TRBV6-2/TRBV6-3
J: TRBJ1-1
size: few
D: .
DNA: TGTGCCAGCAGCCAAGGGACAGAAGCTTTCTTT
CDR3: CASSQGTEAFF

V: TRBV11-3
J: TRBJ2-3
size: .
D: .
DNA: TGTGCCAGCAGCTTAACCCGTCTCACAGGGAATACACAAGATACGCAGTATTTT
CDR3: CASSLTRLTGNTQDTQYF

V: TRBV28
J: TRBJ2-3
size: few
D: TRBD1
DNA: TGTGCCAGCAGTTTTCAGGGGGTGGATACGCAGTATTTT
CDR3: CASSFQGVDTQYF

V: TRBV20-1
J: TRBJ2-1
size: .
D: .
DNA: TGCAGTGCTAGAGCATGGCGGTCCTACAATGAGCAGTTCTTC
CDR3: CSARAWRSYNEQFF

V: TRBV10-1
J: TRBJ2-1
size: .
D: .
DNA: TGCGCCAGCAGCAAGGACGGGACGTACAATGAGCAGTTCTTC
CDR3: CASSKDGTYNEQFF